This TCR beta chain was observed in a study of PD-1 blockade in classical Hodgkin lymphoma (TCRdb year 2020). Some background on the complete study: Nivolumab dosing was 3 mg/kg intravenously every 2 weeks, continuing until either disease progression or unacceptable toxicity. The study used TCR beta sequencing and CyTOF to define a peripheral blood immune signature of response to PD-1 blockade in classical Hodgkin lymphoma.

According to the study, the label for this sample's time point signals: cycle 2 day 1 (C2D1) of nivolumab. Every trial patient had relapsed following autologous stem cell transplantation, and prior brentuximab vedotin exposure was what differed among cohorts A, B and C. The trial cohort included 50 to 70 patients with relapsed/refractory classical Hodgkin lymphoma, and each patient had a best overall response of complete response, partial response or progressive disease. Single-agent nivolumab was administered to trial patients in the multi-cohort phase II CheckMate 205 trial. An independent review committee assessed best overall response by applying the 2007 International Working Group response criteria. PBMCs from the trial were collected at three points: immediately before nivolumab initiation (C1D1), and during therapy at cycle 2 day 1 and cycle 4 day 1. After peripheral blood was drawn into 8 mL Vacutainer Cell Preparation Tubes, PBMCs were isolated by centrifugation and then cryopreserved.

General conclusions and limits of the study: The study was restricted to a single clinical trial cohort, and the causes of repertoire differences, possibly disease activity or prior therapy, were left undefined. Among trial patients, those achieving complete response had baseline diversity similar to that of newly diagnosed patients, while diversity was significantly lower in partial responders and progressors. Diversity was lower in patients who began nivolumab less than 1 year after ASCT, so these patients were left out of later analyses to avoid confounding by immune reconstitution. Baseline TCR diversity was reported as lower in newly diagnosed patients than in healthy donors, and lower still in relapsed/refractory patients. CD4+ but not CD8+ TCR diversity rose significantly by C4D1 (p=0.0027 vs p=0.16), most apparent in complete responders (p=0.02).

On this clone itself: The specificity of this receptor is unknown. Base qualities are not provided; no much larger clone lies one nucleotide away.

CDR1 is given as LGHNA and CDR2 as YSLEER, both from the germline V gene. Trimmed from V: 1 base; trimmed from J: 1 base; junction bases lacking a gene match: 6. From its cysteine to its phenylalanine, the CDR3 spans 16 amino acids. This entry keeps only the CDR3 DNA: 48 bases, framed from base 1. Genomic DNA was isolated using the Qiagen DNeasy kit from unsorted PBMCs as well as from negatively selected CD4+ and CD8+ fractions. TCR beta CDR3 regions were subjected to amplification by immunoSEQ multiplex PCR with primers that anneal to V and J segments. Amplification bias was minimized using a synthetic immune receptor repertoire, and residual bias was removed computationally after sequencing. Per the source publication's procedure: Custom Python scripts were used to quantify repertoire diversity as the Shannon entropy index. The unsorted, CD4+ and CD8+ repertoires were each analyzed separately, with the exception of combined analyses, where CD4+ and CD8+ sequences were merged in silico. Clonal expansion was defined as at least a 2-fold frequency increase after treatment relative to C1D1, with a pseudocount of 0.5 for undetected baseline clones. Clones with 0 or 1 copy at C1D1 were defined as singleton clones, while clones with 2 or more copies were defined as non-singleton clones. Clones expanded in unsorted samples were assigned a CD4+, CD8+ or unknown annotation through matching of protein sequences in sorted samples from the same patient. Wilcoxon tests on paired samples were used to test diversity changes from C1D1 to C4D1. The source is immuneACCESS, and TCRdb retained only in-frame sequences with V and J called. Part of the clones is not carried over; for the studies checked, unresolved V genes explain less than half of this, and the remainder is unexplained. The DNA gave D and trimming, while V, J and clone size come from that table. This sample gives 95,000 to 100,000 clones in total; roughly 91% of them show up just once. Of the sample, around 6.6% is held by the ten largest clones.

Sequenced material: peripheral blood mononuclear cells (PBMCs), taken before the second cycle of nivolumab. The receptor was isolated from a human donor with classical Hodgkin lymphoma. The rearrangement joined TRBV4-3 to TRBJ1-2; a stretch of 7 junction bases matches TRBD1. CDR3 protein: CASSQGTGVLNYGYTF. The nucleotide sequence reads as follows: TGCGCCAGCAGCCAAGGAACAGGGGTTCTTAACTATGGCTACACCTTC.